Below, 23 T cell receptor beta chains from the same sample are listed, as sequenced in a study of T cell repertoires in cytomegalovirus infection. TCRdb used MiXCR to reprocess the reads, holding one entry per CDR3 protein. The table shows approximately 500,000 distinct CDR3 sequences, with approximately 11% occurring only once. The sample consisted of PBMCs. The source is a human donor in good health (CMV status not recorded). Some clones in this sample may be carry-over from other donors' samples.

This clonotype was found many times. This chain uses TRBV12-5 with TRBJ2-3, with D tentatively TRBD2 (7 bases). V was shortened by 6 bases and J by 2 bases, with 12 bases between the two germline ends. The CDR3 extends over 14 amino acids. The V gene's germline CDR1 is LGHNT and CDR2 FRNRAP. The CDR3 reads CASGRGAPTDTQYF. The CDR3 DNA reads TGTGCTAGTGGACGGGGGGCACCCACAGATACGCAGTATTTT.

The sample holds many counts of this clonotype. The CDR3 region is CASSPGQGARTEAFF. DNA of the CDR3: TGTGCCAGCAGTCCGGGACAGGGGGCGAGAACTGAAGCTTTCTTT. V gene TRBV6-2 or TRBV6-3 combines with J gene TRBJ1-1; 12 positions match TRBD1. CDR1 is MNHEY, CDR2 SVGEGT, per germline. The CDR3 sequence is 15 residues long. V shed 5 bases, J shed 5 bases, and the junction held 6 bases outside the gene matches.

This clonotype has ten or more counts. V and J are TRBV10-3 and TRBJ1-1; D is unresolved. The germline V gene has CDR1 ENHRY and CDR2 SYGVKD. The CDR3 is made up of 13 amino acids. V was pared by 2 bases and J by 1 base, with 5 bases between. In DNA form, the CDR3 reads TGTGCCATCAGTGAGCAGGAGAACACTGAAGCTTTCTTT. Protein product: CAISEQENTEAFF.

This clonotype was seen a handful of times. The chain uses TRBV30 and TRBJ1-1; D not certain. There are 14 residues in the CDR3. In germline, CDR1 is GTSNPN, CDR2 SVGIG (reference sequence). The ends were cut back, 2 bases at V and 1 base at J, with 11 bases in the middle. The CDR3 sequence is CAWSFSAPNTEAFF. DNA of the CDR3: TGTGCCTGGAGTTTCAGTGCCCCGAACACTGAAGCTTTCTTT. Full variable domain (missing parts from reference TRBV30 and TRBJ1-1): SQTIHQWPATLVQPVGSPLSLECTVEGTSNPNLYWYRQAAGRGLQLLFYSVGIGQISSEVPQNLSASRPQDRQFILSSKKLLLSDSGFYLCAWSFSAPNTEAFFGQGTRLTVV.

J is TRBJ1-5 and V is TRBV4-2; D is perhaps TRBD1 (5 bases). CDR3 size: 16 residues. Germline V gene sequence: CDR1 LGHNA, CDR2 YNFKEQ. V lost 0 bases to trimming and J lost 3 bases, with 12 bases between them. The DNA for the CDR3 is TGTGCCAGCAGCCAAGATCCAGGGAGGGTCAATCAGCCCCAGCATTTT. Its protein is CASSQDPGRVNQPQHF.

Ten or more counts support this clonotype. CDR3 amino acids: CASSTDRGNTEAFF. CDR3 nucleotide sequence: TGTGCCAGCAGCACGGACAGGGGGAACACTGAAGCTTTCTTT. The rearrangement links TRBV7-9 to TRBJ1-1; 9 bases match TRBD1. The CDR3 spans 14 residues. In germline, CDR1 is SEHNR, CDR2 FQNEAQ (reference sequence). The J segment lost 1 base and the V segment lost 5 bases, leaving 2 bases of the junction unmatched.

V gene TRBV3-1 combines with J gene TRBJ2-2; D gene ambiguous. This CDR3 spans 13 amino acids. V gave up 4 bases and J gave up 5 bases, with 8 bases separating them. Germline-derived CDR1 and CDR2 are LGHDT and YNNKEL (reference sequence). The CDR3 loop is CASSPQRTGELFF. The CDR3 DNA reads as TGTGCCAGCAGCCCTCAACGAACCGGGGAGCTGTTTTTT.

In this sample, this clonotype turned up many times. V gene TRBV12-3 or TRBV12-4 combines with J gene TRBJ1-6; D ambiguous. Between the trimmed V and J ends, which lost 1 base and 9 bases, there was a span of 7 bases. The CDR3 contains 13 residues. CDR3 DNA sequence: TGTGCCAGCAGTTTAGATTGGGGTTCACCCCTCCACTTT. Translating gives CASSLDWGSPLHF.

This clonotype was detected ten times or more. The V call is TRBV12-3 or TRBV12-4, the J call TRBJ1-3, with TRBD1 matching 7 bases. CDR3 length: 15 amino acids. V lost 6 bases, J lost 0 bases, and 5 bases stayed unmatched. CDR3 sequence: CASRRDSYSGNTIYF. Written as DNA, the CDR3 is TGTGCCAGCAGAAGGGACAGCTACTCTGGAAACACCATATATTTT.

This clonotype appeared a few times. The chain joins TRBV15 to TRBJ1-5; unclear D gene. The germline V gene encodes CDR1 LNHNV and CDR2 YYDKDF (reference sequence). The CDR3 has 14 amino acids. V lost 1 base and J 3 bases, leaving 7 bases between the germline ends. The CDR3 here is CATSRVESNQPQHF. The CDR3 nucleotides are TGTGCCACCAGCAGAGTTGAGTCCAATCAGCCCCAGCATTTT.

This clonotype was observed at least ten times. J is TRBJ2-7 and V is TRBV7-9; 7 positions agree with TRBD1. Germline CDR1 SEHNR, CDR2 FQNEAQ (reference sequence). The length of the CDR3 is 16 residues. V was clipped by 6 bases and J by 1 base; unmatched bases: 12. The CDR3 nucleotides read TGTGCCAGCAGTTCGCCACGGACAGGCGATTCCTACGAGCAGTACTTC. It specifies CASSSPRTGDSYEQYF.

This clonotype was observed many times. The rearrangement uses TRBV7-9 and TRBJ1-1; 7 nucleotides match TRBD1. The CDR3 consists of 17 residues. V dropped 6 bases and J dropped 0; count of bases not matched to a gene: 13. CDR1 and CDR2 from the germline V gene are SEHNR and FQNEAQ (reference sequence). Here the CDR3 reads CASSQTGKRGMNTEAFF. The DNA of the CDR3 is TGTGCCAGCAGTCAGACAGGGAAGCGGGGAATGAACACTGAAGCTTTCTTT.

This clonotype was counted ten times or more. This chain uses TRBV27 with TRBJ2-2; no reliable D call. Germline CDR1 MNHEY, CDR2 SMNVEV (reference sequence). The CDR3 consists of 15 residues. V was cut by 4 bases and J by 4 bases, with 13 bases left in between. CDR3 in amino acids: CASSSSGRRTGELFF. For the CDR3, the DNA is TGTGCCAGCAGTTCCTCCGGGCGACGCACCGGGGAGCTGTTTTTT.

The J gene is TRBJ2-2, the V gene TRBV20-1; D ambiguous. The V gene's germline CDR1 is DFQATT and CDR2 SNEGSKA (reference sequence). Deletions cut 4 bases from V and 8 bases from J, with 8 bases between. The CDR3 has 11 amino acids. This CDR3 reads CSATEQGELFF. CDR3 DNA sequence: TGCAGTGCTACTGAGCAGGGGGAGCTGTTTTTT.

V usage is TRBV28 and J usage is TRBJ2-2; D gene uncertain. V was trimmed by 4 bases and J by 7 bases, leaving 7 bases between them. In germline, CDR1 is MDHEN, CDR2 SYDVKM. This CDR3 has 12 residues. For the CDR3, the DNA is TGTGCCAGCAGTTCCCCAAACGGGGAGCTGTTTTTT. This translates into CASSSPNGELFF.

This clonotype showed up just a few times. This chain connects TRBV29-1 to TRBJ2-7; 7 nucleotides agree with TRBD2. Looked up from germline, CDR1 is SQVTM and CDR2 is ANQGSEA. J gave up 0 bases and V 3 bases, and 2 bases lay outside the gene matches. This CDR3 is 13 amino acids long. In DNA, the CDR3 is TGCAGCGTTGACGGGGGGAGCTCCTACGAGCAGTACTTC. Translation gives CSVDGGSSYEQYF.

J is TRBJ1-1 and V is TRBV20-1; D is undetermined. Trimming stripped 1 base from V and 0 bases from J, with 9 bases between. This CDR3 is 14 amino acids long. Germline V gives CDR1 DFQATT, CDR2 SNEGSKA (reference sequence). This chain's CDR3 is CSARVGSMNTEAFF. For the CDR3, the DNA is TGCAGTGCTAGAGTGGGATCGATGAACACTGAAGCTTTCTTT.

This clonotype occurred many times. This CDR3 reads CASSKKGTGHGYTF. Written as DNA, the CDR3 is TGTGCCAGCAGCAAAAAGGGGACAGGGCATGGCTACACCTTC. The genes are TRBV12-3 or TRBV12-4 and TRBJ1-2; 9 bases line up with TRBD1. The CDR3 extends over 14 amino acids. With 6 bases clipped from V and 6 bases from J, the junction kept 8 bases outside the gene matches.

The rearrangement links TRBV6-4 to TRBJ1-2; D is unresolved. The CDR3 has 14 residues. V gave up 3 bases and J gave up 7 bases, with 15 bases separating them. From germline, CDR1 is MRHNA and CDR2 SNTAGT. The CDR3 sequence: CASSEFVGTSGYTF. For the CDR3, the DNA is TGTGCCAGCAGTGAATTCGTCGGCACCAGTGGCTACACCTTC.

The chain links TRBV7-6 to TRBJ2-7, with 7 bases identical to TRBD1. CDR3 length: 13 residues. Germline values: CDR1 SGHVS, CDR2 FNYEAQ. The V segment lost 1 base and the J segment 6 bases; nucleotides outside the gene matches: 3. For the CDR3, the DNA is TGTGCCAGCAGCTTAGTAACAGGGGCCGAGCAGTACTTC. Its translation is CASSLVTGAEQYF. Full variable domain (missing parts from reference TRBV7-6 and TRBJ2-7): GAGVSQSPRYKVTKRGQDVALRCDPISGHVSLYWYRQALGQGPEFLTYFNYEAQQDKSGLPNDRFSAERPEGSISTLTIQRTEQRDSAMYRCASSLVTGAEQYFGPGTRLTVT.

V usage is TRBV20-1 and J usage is TRBJ1-5; the D is unclear. Per the germline V gene, CDR1 is DFQATT and CDR2 is SNEGSKA (reference sequence). This CDR3 is built from 14 residues. Trimming left V 4 bases short and J 3 bases short, with 13 bases between. The CDR3: CSAIAQVSNQPQHF. The CDR3, as DNA: TGCAGTGCTATCGCGCAGGTCTCCAATCAGCCCCAGCATTTT.

The table lists this clonotype with many counts. The chain couples TRBV10-3 to TRBJ1-4, with TRBD1 as a possible D gene (5 bases). The V gene lost 2 bases and the J gene lost 8 bases, with 15 bases spanning the gap. Germline V gene data show CDR1 as ENHRY and CDR2 as SYGVKD. The CDR3 spans 15 residues. The CDR3 DNA reads TGTGCCATCAGTGAGACCCGGGACTTGGGCGAAAAACTGTTTTTT. It is translated as CAISETRDLGEKLFF.

The chain joins TRBV3-1 to TRBJ2-7, with TRBD1 matching 7 bases. The germline V gene encodes CDR1 LGHDT and CDR2 YNNKEL (reference sequence). V gave up 1 base and J gave up 1 base; unmatched junction bases: 4. This CDR3 has 15 amino acids. The CDR3 nucleotides are TGTGCCAGCAGCCAAGGACAGGGTTATTCCTACGAGCAGTACTTC. It translates to CASSQGQGYSYEQYF.